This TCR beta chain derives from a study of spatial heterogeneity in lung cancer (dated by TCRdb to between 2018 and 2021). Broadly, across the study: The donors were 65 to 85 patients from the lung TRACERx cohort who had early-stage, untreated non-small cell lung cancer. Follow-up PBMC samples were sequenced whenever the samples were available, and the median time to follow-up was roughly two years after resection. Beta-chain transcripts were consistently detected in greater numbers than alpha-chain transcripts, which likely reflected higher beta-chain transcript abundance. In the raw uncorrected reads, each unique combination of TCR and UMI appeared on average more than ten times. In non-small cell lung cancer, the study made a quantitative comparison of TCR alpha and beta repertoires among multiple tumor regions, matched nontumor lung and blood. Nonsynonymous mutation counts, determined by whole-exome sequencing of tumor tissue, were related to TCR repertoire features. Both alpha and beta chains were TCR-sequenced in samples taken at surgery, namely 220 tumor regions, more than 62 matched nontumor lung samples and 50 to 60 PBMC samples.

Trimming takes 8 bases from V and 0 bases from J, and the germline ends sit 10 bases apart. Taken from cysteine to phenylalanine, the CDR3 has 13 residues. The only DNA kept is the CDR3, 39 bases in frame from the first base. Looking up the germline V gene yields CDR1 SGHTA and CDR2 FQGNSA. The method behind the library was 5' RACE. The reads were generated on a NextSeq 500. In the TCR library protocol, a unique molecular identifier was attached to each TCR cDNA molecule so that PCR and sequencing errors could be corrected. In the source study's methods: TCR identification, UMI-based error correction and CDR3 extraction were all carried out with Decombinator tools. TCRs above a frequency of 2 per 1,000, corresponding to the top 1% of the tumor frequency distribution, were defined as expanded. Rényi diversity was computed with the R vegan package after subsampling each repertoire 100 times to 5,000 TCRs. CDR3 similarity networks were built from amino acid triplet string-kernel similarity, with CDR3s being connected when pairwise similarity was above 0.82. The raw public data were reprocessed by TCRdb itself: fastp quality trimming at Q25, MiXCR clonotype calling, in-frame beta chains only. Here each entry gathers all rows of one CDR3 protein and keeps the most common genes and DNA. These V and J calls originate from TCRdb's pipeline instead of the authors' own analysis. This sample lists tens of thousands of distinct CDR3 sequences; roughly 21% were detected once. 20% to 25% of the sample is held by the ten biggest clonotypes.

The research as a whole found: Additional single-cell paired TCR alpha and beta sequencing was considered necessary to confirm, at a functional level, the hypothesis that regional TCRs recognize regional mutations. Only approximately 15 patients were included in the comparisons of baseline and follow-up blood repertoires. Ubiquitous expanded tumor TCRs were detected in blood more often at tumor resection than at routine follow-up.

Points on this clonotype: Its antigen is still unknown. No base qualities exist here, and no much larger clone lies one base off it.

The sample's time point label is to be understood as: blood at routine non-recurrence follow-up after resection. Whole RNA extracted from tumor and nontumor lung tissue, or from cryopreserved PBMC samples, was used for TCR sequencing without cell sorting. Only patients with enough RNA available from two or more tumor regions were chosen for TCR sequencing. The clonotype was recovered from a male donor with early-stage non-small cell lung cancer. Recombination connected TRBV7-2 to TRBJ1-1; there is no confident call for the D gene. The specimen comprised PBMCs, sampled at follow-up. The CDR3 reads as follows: CASGHNLNTEAFF. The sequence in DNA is TGTGCCAGCGGTCACAATTTGAACACTGAAGCTTTCTTT.